Listed here are 29 T cell receptor beta chains from one sample, sequenced in a study of blood T cell repertoires in COVID-19. Profiling relied on immunoSEQ multiplex PCR, and the TCRdb table lists in-frame clones only, not all of them. The sample has 53,000 or so clones; approximately 90% are singletons. Sequencing used peripheral blood. These TCRs come from a man aged 35 to 55 with acute or convalescent COVID-19.

The rearrangement joins TRBV10-3 to TRBJ2-1, with 9 bases aligning to TRBD2. The J segment lost 3 bases and the V segment lost 1 base, leaving 10 bases of the junction unmatched. Per germline, CDR1 ENHRY and CDR2 SYGVKD. The CDR3 has 18 residues. Here the CDR3 DNA reads TGTGCCATCAGTGAGTTTCGGCTAGCGGGACGGGGCTACAATGAGCAGTTCTTC. This codes for CAISEFRLAGRGYNEQFF.

The chain recombines TRBV9 with TRBJ2-7; 8 bases are a match to TRBD1. The length of the CDR3 is 18 residues. Trimming took 0 bases from V and 3 from J; bases not matched to a gene: 14. Per germline, CDR1 SGDLS and CDR2 YYNGEE. The CDR3 is CASSVASVAGTGVYEQYF. CDR3 bases: TGTGCCAGCAGCGTAGCTAGCGTAGCCGGGACAGGAGTCTACGAGCAGTACTTC.

The chain carries TRBV19 and TRBJ2-2, with D maybe TRBD2 (5 bases). V shed 7 bases and J shed 5 bases, with 14 bases lying between them. Looked up from germline, CDR1 is LNHDA and CDR2 is SQIVND (reference sequence). CDR3 length: 14 amino acids. The CDR3 sequence: CASIELVSTGELFF. Here the CDR3 DNA reads TGTGCCAGTATCGAACTAGTGTCGACCGGGGAGCTGTTTTTT. The full variable domain, rest sourced from reference TRBV19 and TRBJ2-2, is DGGITQSPKYLFRKEGQNVTLSCEQNLNHDAMYWYRQDPGQGLRLIYYSQIVNDFQKGDIAEGYSVSREKKESFPLTVTSAQKNPTAFYLCASIELVSTGELFFGEGSRLTVL.

The chain employs TRBV30 and TRBJ1-2; D unclear. The V gene's germline CDR1 is GTSNPN and CDR2 SVGIG (reference sequence). The CDR3 consists of 14 residues. V shed 1 base and J shed 6 bases, with 15 bases lying between them. The CDR3 is CAWSGFRTRNGYTF. DNA for the CDR3: TGTGCCTGGAGTGGTTTTCGGACTAGAAATGGCTACACCTTC.

V usage is TRBV6-5 and J usage is TRBJ1-2; D is unresolved. The CDR3 runs to 12 residues. Trimming took off 7 bases at V and 8 bases at J, with 14 bases between the two ends. Germline lookup yields CDR1 MNHEY and CDR2 SVGAGI. The CDR3 sequence is CASTRGSDGYTF. Here the CDR3 DNA reads TGTGCCAGCACCCGGGGTAGTGACGGCTACACCTTC.

The DNA for the CDR3 is TGTGCCTGGAGGCAGGGCCAGGGGCCCCCAAGAGATGGCTACACCTTC. Its translation is CAWRQGQGPPRDGYTF. The chain couples TRBV30 to TRBJ1-2, with TRBD1 as a possible D gene (6 bases). CDR1 and CDR2 from the germline V gene are GTSNPN and SVGIG (reference sequence). The CDR3 is made up of 16 amino acids. V gave up 3 bases and J gave up 6 bases, with 23 bases separating them.

The chain links TRBV10-3 to TRBJ2-1; 8 bases align to TRBD1. V lost 10 bases and J lost 5; bases outside the gene matches: 7. The germline gives CDR1 ENHRY, CDR2 SYGVKD. The CDR3 consists of 13 residues. CDR3 region: CATSGQGNNEQFF. CDR3 nucleotide sequence: TGTGCCACCAGCGGACAGGGTAACAATGAGCAGTTCTTC.

This clone came up once. The chain employs TRBV2 and TRBJ2-5; D unresolved. The CDR3 has 12 residues. Germline CDR1 is SNHLY and CDR2 is FYNNEI. Trimming removed 3 bases from V and 5 bases from J, with 7 bases in between. The chain's CDR3 is CASSDSGETQYF. The CDR3 DNA is TGTGCCAGCAGTGACTCGGGTGAGACCCAGTACTTC.

This CDR3 reads CASSLGQGAYNEQFF. The CDR3 nucleotides read TGCGCCAGCAGCTTGGGGCAGGGGGCCTACAATGAGCAGTTCTTC. The gene calls are TRBV5-1 and TRBJ2-1; the match to TRBD1 covers 7 bases. CDR3 length: 15 amino acids. Trimming removed 0 bases from V and 2 bases from J; junction bases left unmatched: 2. Germline CDR1 is SGHRS and CDR2 is YFSETQ. The whole variable domain, filled in from reference TRBV5-1 and TRBJ2-1, reads KAGVTQTPRYLIKTRGQQVTLSCSPISGHRSVSWYQQTPGQGLQFLFEYFSETQRNKGNFPGRFSGRQFSNSRSEMNVSTLELGDSALYLCASSLGQGAYNEQFFGPGTRLTVL.

This sequence joins TRBV9 and TRBJ2-7; 10 bases agree with TRBD1. The ends lost 3 bases at V and 4 bases at J; junction bases unmatched: 4. The CDR3 extends over 14 amino acids. Germline V CDR1 and CDR2: SGDLS, YYNGEE. CDR3 DNA: TGTGCCAGCAGCGGACCGGGACAGGGGTACGAGCAGTACTTC. The encoded protein is CASSGPGQGYEQYF.

This chain joins TRBV11-2 and TRBJ2-7, with 8 bases lining up with TRBD2. Germline trimming cut 4 bases from V and 2 bases from J; bases unmatched to any gene: 10. CDR3 length equals 16 residues. Per the germline V gene, CDR1 is SGHAT and CDR2 is FQNNGV. The CDR3 sequence is CASSSSLVAGTYEQYF. The DNA of the CDR3 is TGTGCCAGCAGCTCCTCGTTGGTAGCGGGAACCTACGAGCAGTACTTC.

The gene calls are TRBV15 and TRBJ1-5, with TRBD1 matching 7 bases. The CDR3 runs to 15 residues. CDR1 LNHNV and CDR2 YYDKDF come from the germline V gene (reference sequence). V trimming: 3 bases; J trimming: 5 bases; junction bases outside the gene matches: 7. As DNA, the CDR3 is TGTGCCACCAGCAGCGCTGGCCAGGGGGATCAGCCCCAGCATTTT. This sequence encodes CATSSAGQGDQPQHF.

The chain recombines TRBV25-1 with TRBJ2-5, with a weak D call TRBD2 (5 bases). Germline CDR1 and CDR2: MGHDK and SYGVNS. The CDR3 has 18 residues. Trimming took 3 bases from V and 5 from J, leaving 25 bases between them. In nucleotides, the CDR3 is TGTGCCAGCAGTGATGGGCGGACTTCCCGAGCCAAGGGTGAGACCCAGTACTTC. As protein: CASSDGRTSRAKGETQYF.

The rearrangement links TRBV5-1 to TRBJ2-3; 7 nucleotides agree with TRBD1. V was pared by 3 bases and J by 1 base, with 5 bases of the junction left unmatched. This CDR3 region has 15 residues. Germline V lookup: CDR1 SGHRS, CDR2 YFSETQ. CDR3 amino acids: CASSYSGGGTDTQYF. For the CDR3, the DNA is TGCGCCAGCAGCTACTCAGGGGGAGGCACAGATACGCAGTATTTT.

This clone was recorded only once. The chain is built from TRBV6-5 and TRBJ2-7, with 9 bases identical to TRBD2. Germline V gene sequence: CDR1 MNHEY, CDR2 SVGAGI. J gave up 0 bases and V 6 bases, and 6 bases lay outside the gene matches. The CDR3 extends over 15 amino acids. The CDR3 sequence: CASSPGTSISYEQYF. The CDR3 coding sequence is TGTGCCAGCAGCCCCGGGACTAGCATCTCCTACGAGCAGTACTTC.

This chain connects TRBV6-4 to TRBJ2-3; TRBD2 is a possible D gene (6 bases). The CDR3 loop spans 14 amino acids. Between the trimmed V and J ends, which lost 3 bases and 1 base, there was a span of 8 bases. Per germline, CDR1 MRHNA and CDR2 SNTAGT. The CDR3 region is CASSEEGGTDTQYF. The DNA of the CDR3 is TGTGCCAGCAGTGAGGAGGGAGGCACAGATACGCAGTATTTT.

The V call is TRBV27, the J call TRBJ2-5, with 14 bases lining up with TRBD2. Germline loops: CDR1 MNHEY, CDR2 SMNVEV (reference sequence). This CDR3 has 18 residues. The V and J ends lost 2 bases and 3 bases, in that order; junction bases with no gene match: 8. The CDR3 protein is CASSLQPPGLAGEETQYF. The CDR3 coding sequence is TGTGCCAGCAGTTTACAGCCACCGGGACTAGCGGGAGAAGAGACCCAGTACTTC.

The genes are TRBV11-3 and TRBJ1-3; TRBD1 agrees at 9 bases. Looked up from germline, CDR1 is SGHNT and CDR2 is YENEEA. The V and J ends lost 5 bases and 3 bases, in that order; junction bases with no gene match: 8. This CDR3 contains 16 residues. Here the CDR3 DNA reads TGTGCCAGCAGCCGCGGACAGGGGCTAAATGGAAACACCATATATTTT. This sequence encodes CASSRGQGLNGNTIYF.

This sequence joins TRBV30 and TRBJ1-5; 9 bases agree with TRBD1. Germline-derived CDR1 and CDR2 are GTSNPN and SVGIG (reference sequence). Losses at the gene ends were 4 bases for V and 7 bases for J; bases not matched to a gene: 8. CDR3 length: 14 residues. The CDR3 region has the DNA TGTGCCTGGACCGGGACAGGGAGACACCAGCCCCAGCATTTT. The encoded protein is CAWTGTGRHQPQHF.

V and J are TRBV7-9 and TRBJ1-6, with 8 bases identical to TRBD1. This CDR3 comprises 13 residues. V lost 4 bases to trimming and J lost 8 bases; unmatched junction nucleotides: 1. Germline V gene sequence: CDR1 SEHNR, CDR2 FQNEAQ (reference sequence). The CDR3 DNA follows: TGTGCCAGCAGCTCGACAGGGGATTCACCCCTCCACTTT. Amino acid sequence: CASSSTGDSPLHF.

The V call is TRBV6-5, the J call TRBJ1-4; 8 positions agree with TRBD1. The ends lost 6 bases at V and 10 bases at J; junction bases unmatched: 4. Germline V CDR1 and CDR2: MNHEY, SVGAGI. The CDR3 is made up of 12 amino acids. The CDR3 spells CASSLDRGKLFF. The CDR3 DNA is TGTGCCAGCAGCCTAGACAGGGGAAAACTGTTTTTT.

This clone was counted between two and nine times. The gene calls are TRBV3-1 (or the pseudogene TRBV3-2) and TRBJ1-1, with D possibly being TRBD1 (5 bases). The germline V gene has CDR1 LGHDT and CDR2 YNNKEL (reference sequence). Deletions cut 3 bases from V and 5 bases from J, with 10 bases between. The CDR3 runs 13 residues. The CDR3, as DNA: TGTGCCAGCAGCCAGGCTCGGGGGACTGAAGCTTTCTTT. The encoded protein is CASSQARGTEAFF.

This clone occurred once. V gene TRBV11-2 combines with J gene TRBJ2-4, with D maybe TRBD2 (5 bases). This CDR3 has 14 residues. The germline V gene has CDR1 SGHAT and CDR2 FQNNGV. With 6 bases removed from V and 0 bases from J, the gap between germline ends came to 9 bases. In DNA form, the CDR3 reads TGTGCCAGCAGAAGGGAGCTAGCCAAAAACATTCAGTACTTC. Translated, it gives CASRRELAKNIQYF.

The chain couples TRBV9 to TRBJ2-1; 7 nucleotides align to TRBD2. The CDR3 consists of 15 residues. CDR1 and CDR2 from the germline V gene are SGDLS and YYNGEE. The V segment lost 4 bases and the J segment 0 bases; nucleotides outside the gene matches: 4. CDR3 nucleotides: TGTGCCAGCAGCCCAAAGCGGGGCTCCTACAATGAGCAGTTCTTC. Residues: CASSPKRGSYNEQFF.

The rearrangement links TRBV5-5 to TRBJ2-2; 8 bases are shared with TRBD1. The CDR3 is 17 amino acids. Germline CDR1 reads SGHKS; CDR2 reads YYEKEE (reference sequence). V was clipped by 4 bases and J by 1 base; unmatched bases: 9. DNA of the CDR3: TGTGCCAGCAGCCTCCGCAGGGGGCAAGGGAACACCGGGGAGCTGTTTTTT. Translation gives CASSLRRGQGNTGELFF. Based on the CDR3 plus reference TRBV5-5 and TRBJ2-2, the full variable domain is DAGVTQSPTHLIKTRGQQVTLRCSPISGHKSVSWYQQVLGQGPQFIFQYYEKEERGRGNFPDRFSARQFPNYSSELNVNALLLGDSALYLCASSLRRGQGNTGELFFGEGSRLTVL.

The chain employs TRBV7-6 and TRBJ2-3; 11 bases line up with TRBD2. Germline CDR1 reads SGHVS; CDR2 reads FNYEAQ. This CDR3 comprises 16 residues. V lost 1 base, J lost 3 bases, and 3 bases stayed unmatched. CDR3: CASSLGTSGRTDTQYF. In DNA form, the CDR3 reads TGTGCCAGCAGCTTAGGTACTAGCGGGAGAACAGATACGCAGTATTTT. The complete variable domain, with remaining parts taken from reference TRBV7-6 and TRBJ2-3, reads GAGVSQSPRYKVTKRGQDVALRCDPISGHVSLYWYRQALGQGPEFLTYFNYEAQQDKSGLPNDRFSAERPEGSISTLTIQRTEQRDSAMYRCASSLGTSGRTDTQYFGPGTRLTVL.

The CDR3 is CASSRGLGQPQHF. CDR3 coding DNA: TGTGCCAGCTCGAGGGGGCTAGGTCAGCCCCAGCATTTT. The chain combines TRBV12-3 or TRBV12-4 with TRBJ1-5, with TRBD1 matching 7 bases. The CDR3 is made up of 13 amino acids. The V gene end was trimmed by 8 bases and the J gene end by 6 bases; junction bases not matched to a gene: 7.

V usage is TRBV30 and J usage is TRBJ1-3; TRBD1 is a possible D gene (5 bases). V dropped 0 bases and J dropped 2 bases, with 5 bases sitting between them. Germline CDR1 and CDR2: GTSNPN and SVGIG (reference sequence). CDR3 length: 13 amino acids. The CDR3 DNA reads TGTGCCTGGAGTGTACAGGCTGGAAACACCATATATTTT. It encodes CAWSVQAGNTIYF. Full variable domain (remainder filled in from reference TRBV30 and TRBJ1-3): SQTIHQWPATLVQPVGSPLSLECTVEGTSNPNLYWYRQAAGRGLQLLFYSVGIGQISSEVPQNLSASRPQDRQFILSSKKLLLSDSGFYLCAWSVQAGNTIYFGEGSWLTVV.

The chain has TRBV7-6 and TRBJ2-1, with 8 bases identical to TRBD2. Germline CDR1 is SGHVS and CDR2 is FNYEAQ. Germline trimming cut 4 bases from V and 8 bases from J; bases unmatched to any gene: 10. This CDR3 is built from 15 residues. The CDR3 coding sequence is TGTGCCAGCAGCTCGGGCGAGGATAGCGGGGATGAGCAGTTCTTC. It yields the protein CASSSGEDSGDEQFF. The variable domain in full, completed from reference TRBV7-6 and TRBJ2-1, reads GAGVSQSPRYKVTKRGQDVALRCDPISGHVSLYWYRQALGQGPEFLTYFNYEAQQDKSGLPNDRFSAERPEGSISTLTIQRTEQRDSAMYRCASSSGEDSGDEQFFGPGTRLTVL.